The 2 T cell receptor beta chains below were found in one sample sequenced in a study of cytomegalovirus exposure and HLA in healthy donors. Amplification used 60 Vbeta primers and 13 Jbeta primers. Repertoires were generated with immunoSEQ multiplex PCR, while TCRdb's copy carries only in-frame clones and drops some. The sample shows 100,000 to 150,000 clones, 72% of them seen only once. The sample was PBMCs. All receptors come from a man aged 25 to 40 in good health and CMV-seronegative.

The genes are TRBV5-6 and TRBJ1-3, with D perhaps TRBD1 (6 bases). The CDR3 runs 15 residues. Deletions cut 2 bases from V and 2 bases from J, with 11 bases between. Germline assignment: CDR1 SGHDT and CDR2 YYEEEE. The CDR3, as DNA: TGTGCCAGCAGCTTCCAGGGGAAAACTGGAAACACCATATATTTT. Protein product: CASSFQGKTGNTIYF.

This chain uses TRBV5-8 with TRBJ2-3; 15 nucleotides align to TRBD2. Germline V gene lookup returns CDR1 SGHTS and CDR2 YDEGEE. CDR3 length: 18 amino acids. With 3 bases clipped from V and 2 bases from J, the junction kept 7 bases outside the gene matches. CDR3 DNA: TGTGCCAGCAGCTCGGGACTAGCGGGGGGTTCCTTCACAGATACGCAGTATTTT. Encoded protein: CASSSGLAGGSFTDTQYF. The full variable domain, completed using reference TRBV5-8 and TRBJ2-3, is EAGVTQSPTHLIKTRGQQATLRCSPISGHTSVYWYQQALGLGLQFLLWYDEGEERNRGNFPPRFSGRQFPNYSSELNVNALELEDSALYLCASSSGLAGGSFTDTQYFGPGTRLTVL.